This is a list of T cell receptor beta chains from one sample in a study of prognosis after radiotherapy for stage I lung cancer. MiXCR, applied by TCRdb to the multiplex PCR reads, yields one record per CDR3 protein. In the table there are approximately 23,000 distinct CDR3 sequences, roughly 40% of which are singletons. The sample consisted of PBMCs, taken before or after stereotactic body radiation therapy (not recorded which). Receptor source: a donor over 45 with non-small cell lung cancer. CDR3s leave out the opening cysteine and the closing phenylalanine or tryptophan. D genes are given only for firm matches.

d_call: NA; j_call: TRBJ2-7; v_call: TRBV6-5; cdr3_aa: ASSLLSGGSVEQY
d_call: TRBD2; j_call: TRBJ2-1; v_call: TRBV20-1; cdr3_aa: SASLAGVVNEQF
d_call: NA; j_call: TRBJ2-7; v_call: TRBV18; cdr3_aa: ASSPGAYEQY
d_call: TRBD2; j_call: TRBJ2-1; v_call: TRBV7-9; cdr3_aa: ASSTGRAIDNEQF
d_call: NA; j_call: TRBJ2-3; v_call: TRBV7-9; cdr3_aa: ASSLSSVDTQY
d_call: NA; j_call: TRBJ2-3; v_call: TRBV9; cdr3_aa: ASSETPTTRTDTQY
d_call: NA; j_call: TRBJ2-7; v_call: TRBV5-1; cdr3_aa: ASSLAGGGAYEQY
d_call: NA; j_call: TRBJ2-2; v_call: TRBV3-1; cdr3_aa: ASSQQNTGELF
d_call: NA; j_call: TRBJ2-7; v_call: TRBV18; cdr3_aa: ASSPTGHVNEQY
d_call: TRBD1; j_call: TRBJ1-4; v_call: TRBV6-2/TRBV6-3; cdr3_aa: ASRDRDKLF
d_call: TRBD1; j_call: TRBJ2-4; v_call: TRBV19; cdr3_aa: ASTDRGSGGGKNIQY
d_call: TRBD2; j_call: TRBJ2-6; v_call: TRBV14; cdr3_aa: ASSPGQASSGVFSGANVLT
d_call: NA; j_call: TRBJ1-2; v_call: TRBV2; cdr3_aa: ASIPTQVGAYGYT
d_call: NA; j_call: TRBJ2-1; v_call: TRBV3-1; cdr3_aa: ASSLAAFYNEQF
d_call: TRBD1; j_call: TRBJ2-1; v_call: TRBV7-9; cdr3_aa: ASSFGTAYNEQF
d_call: NA; j_call: TRBJ2-5; v_call: TRBV27; cdr3_aa: ASSLNQGMGTQY
d_call: NA; j_call: TRBJ2-1; v_call: TRBV19; cdr3_aa: ASSIPRTYNEQF
d_call: NA; j_call: TRBJ2-1; v_call: TRBV6-5; cdr3_aa: ASSYGAKLNPNEQF
d_call: TRBD2; j_call: TRBJ2-7; v_call: TRBV24-1; cdr3_aa: ATSEGTSGSKAEQY
d_call: NA; j_call: TRBJ2-5; v_call: TRBV5-1; cdr3_aa: ASNLAGTSEETQY
d_call: TRBD2; j_call: TRBJ2-4; v_call: TRBV2; cdr3_aa: ASSYTSGRNIQY
d_call: NA; j_call: TRBJ2-5; v_call: TRBV28; cdr3_aa: ASSLQGETQY
d_call: NA; j_call: TRBJ1-1; v_call: TRBV7-6; cdr3_aa: ASSSEVGGLNTEAF
d_call: NA; j_call: TRBJ2-1; v_call: TRBV24-1; cdr3_aa: ATSDSRRGLYNEQF
d_call: NA; j_call: TRBJ1-2; v_call: TRBV9; cdr3_aa: ASSGWGANYGHT
d_call: TRBD1; j_call: TRBJ2-2; v_call: TRBV9; cdr3_aa: ASSVTGVAGELF
d_call: NA; j_call: TRBJ2-1; v_call: TRBV11-3; cdr3_aa: ASSLKGGHNEQF
d_call: NA; j_call: TRBJ2-6; v_call: TRBV4-1; cdr3_aa: ASSASGTGANVLT
d_call: TRBD2; j_call: TRBJ2-3; v_call: TRBV7-2; cdr3_aa: ASSITSGTDTQY
d_call: NA; j_call: TRBJ1-2; v_call: TRBV29-1; cdr3_aa: SVEEENYGYT
d_call: NA; j_call: TRBJ2-1; v_call: TRBV5-1; cdr3_aa: ASSLAGITSYNEQF
d_call: NA; j_call: TRBJ2-5; v_call: TRBV6-2/TRBV6-3; cdr3_aa: ASSYPGSGVSRETQY
d_call: TRBD2; j_call: TRBJ2-3; v_call: TRBV27; cdr3_aa: ASSLVAGVPIDTQY